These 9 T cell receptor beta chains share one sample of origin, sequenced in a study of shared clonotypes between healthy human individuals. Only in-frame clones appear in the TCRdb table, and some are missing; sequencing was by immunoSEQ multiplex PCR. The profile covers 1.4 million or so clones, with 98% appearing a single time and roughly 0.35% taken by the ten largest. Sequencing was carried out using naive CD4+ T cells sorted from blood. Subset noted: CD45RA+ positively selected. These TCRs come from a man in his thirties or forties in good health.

The CDR3: CSVEVTGGYEQYF. For the CDR3, the DNA is TGCAGCGTTGAAGTGACAGGGGGTTACGAGCAGTACTTC. The J gene is TRBJ2-7, the V gene TRBV29-1, with 9 bases matching TRBD1. The CDR3 contains 13 residues. After removal of 1 base from V and 4 bases from J, the junction contained 2 bases not matched to a gene. Germline CDR1 is SQVTM and CDR2 is ANQGSEA.

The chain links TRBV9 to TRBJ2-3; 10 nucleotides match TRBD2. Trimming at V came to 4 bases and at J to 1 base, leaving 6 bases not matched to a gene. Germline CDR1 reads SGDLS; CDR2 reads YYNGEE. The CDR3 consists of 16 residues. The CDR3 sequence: CASSSLAGVGTDTQYF. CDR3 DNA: TGTGCCAGCAGCTCCCTAGCGGGAGTTGGCACAGATACGCAGTATTTT.

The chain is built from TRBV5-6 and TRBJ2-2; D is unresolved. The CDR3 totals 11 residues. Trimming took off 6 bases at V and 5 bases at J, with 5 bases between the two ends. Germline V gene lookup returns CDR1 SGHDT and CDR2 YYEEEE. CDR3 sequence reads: CASTLTGELFF. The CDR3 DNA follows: TGTGCCAGCACTCTGACCGGGGAGCTGTTTTTT.

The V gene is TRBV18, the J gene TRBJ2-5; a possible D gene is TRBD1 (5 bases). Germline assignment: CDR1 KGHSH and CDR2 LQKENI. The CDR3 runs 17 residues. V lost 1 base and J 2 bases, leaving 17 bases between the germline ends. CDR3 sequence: CASSPRSQGGGQETQYF. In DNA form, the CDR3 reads TGTGCCAGCTCACCACGTAGTCAGGGTGGTGGGCAAGAGACCCAGTACTTC.

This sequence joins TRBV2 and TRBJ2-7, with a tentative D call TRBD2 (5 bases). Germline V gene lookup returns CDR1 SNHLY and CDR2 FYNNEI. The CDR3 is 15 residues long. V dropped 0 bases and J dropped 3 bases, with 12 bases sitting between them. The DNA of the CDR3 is TGTGCCAGCAGTGAAGCGTCCCTAGCAGTCTACGAGCAGTACTTC. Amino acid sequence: CASSEASLAVYEQYF.

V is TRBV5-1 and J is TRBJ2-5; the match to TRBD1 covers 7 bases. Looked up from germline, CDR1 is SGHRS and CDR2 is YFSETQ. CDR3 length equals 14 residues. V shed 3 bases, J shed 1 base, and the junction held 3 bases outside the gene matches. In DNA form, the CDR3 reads TGCGCCAGCAGCTGGGGACAGACCCAAGAGACCCAGTACTTC. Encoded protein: CASSWGQTQETQYF.

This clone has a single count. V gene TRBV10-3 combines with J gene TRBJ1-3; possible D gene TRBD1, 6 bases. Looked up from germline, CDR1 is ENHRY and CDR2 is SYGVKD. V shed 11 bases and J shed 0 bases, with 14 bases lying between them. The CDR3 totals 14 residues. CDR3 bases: TGTGCCTCCCAACAGGGCTCCTCTGGAAACACCATATATTTT. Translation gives CASQQGSSGNTIYF.

CDR3 coding DNA: TGCGCCAGCAGCGTAGTCCAGAGCGGGAGGGCCTACAATGAGCAGTTCTTC. Its translation: CASSVVQSGRAYNEQFF. This chain joins TRBV5-1 and TRBJ2-1; TRBD2 matches 10 bases. This CDR3 has 17 residues. Germline V lookup: CDR1 SGHRS, CDR2 YFSETQ. Trimming at V came to 4 bases and at J to 2 bases, leaving 9 bases not matched to a gene.

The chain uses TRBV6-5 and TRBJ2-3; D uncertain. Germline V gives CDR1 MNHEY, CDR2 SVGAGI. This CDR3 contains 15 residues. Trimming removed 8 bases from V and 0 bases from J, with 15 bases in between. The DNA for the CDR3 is TGTGCCAGCTCCAAAGCGTTTACTAGCACAGATACGCAGTATTTT. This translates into CASSKAFTSTDTQYF.